Shown below are 9 T cell receptor beta chains from a single sample sequenced in a study of early T cells in non-severe SARS-CoV-2 infection (dated by TCRdb to about 2021). To prepare the library, 5' RACE was applied. TCRdb lists the instrument as NextSeq 500. Using fastp trimming at Q25 and MiXCR clonotype assembly, TCRdb reanalyzed the public sequencing data and kept in-frame beta chains. For every CDR3 protein sequence, its rows merge into one entry that carries the most common genes and DNA. This sample is represented by under 90,000 distinct CDR3 sequences; around 15% of them were singletons. The top ten constitute around 5.8% of the sample. The sequenced sample consisted of whole blood. The receptors were gathered from an adult who was a healthcare worker with PCR-confirmed SARS-CoV-2 infection or an uninfected control (not recorded which).

This clonotype was counted a few times. The rearrangement joins TRBV7-2 to TRBJ2-4; D might be TRBD1 (5 bases). With 1 base removed from V and 5 bases from J, the gap between germline ends came to 18 bases. CDR1 SGHTA and CDR2 FQGNSA come from the germline V gene. The CDR3 extends over 17 amino acids. DNA of the CDR3: TGTGCCAGCAGCTTAGTGGGGCCAGGGTTTTTGGAAAACATTCAGTACTTC. Protein: CASSLVGPGFLENIQYF.

This clonotype appeared a few times. This chain links TRBV2 with TRBJ2-4; 7 bases fit TRBD1. Germline-derived CDR1 and CDR2 are SNHLY and FYNNEI. The V segment lost 10 bases and the J segment 3 bases; nucleotides outside the gene matches: 9. The CDR3 has 14 residues. In DNA form, the CDR3 reads TGTGCCATTCAGACAGGGCCTAGCAAAAACATTCAGTACTTC. Residues: CAIQTGPSKNIQYF.

The genes are TRBV12-3 or TRBV12-4 and TRBJ1-1; maybe TRBD1 (5 bases). V lost 4 bases to trimming and J lost 1 base, with 10 bases between them. The CDR3 spans 14 residues. The CDR3: CASSSSDRNTEAFF. CDR3 sequence (DNA): TGTGCCAGCAGTTCTTCCGACAGGAACACTGAAGCTTTCTTT.

This clonotype was observed many times. V gene TRBV20-1 combines with J gene TRBJ2-3; maybe TRBD1 (6 bases). V lost 2 bases and J lost 4, with 16 bases in between. Germline values: CDR1 DFQATT, CDR2 SNEGSKA (reference sequence). The CDR3 is 15 residues long. The DNA of the CDR3 is TGCAGTGCTAGACCATCTGACAGGCGGGCAGATACGCAGTATTTT. Protein product: CSARPSDRRADTQYF.

At least ten counts were recorded for this clonotype. V and J are TRBV7-2 and TRBJ1-5; no clear D. Germline V CDR1 and CDR2: SGHTA, FQGNSA. V lost 8 bases, J lost 6 bases, and 5 bases lay in between. The CDR3 spans 10 residues. CDR3: CASGSQPQHF. DNA of the CDR3: TGTGCCAGCGGGAGTCAGCCCCAGCATTTT.

This chain links TRBV7-2 with TRBJ2-7, with 12 bases that match TRBD2. Germline V gives CDR1 SGHTA, CDR2 FQGNSA. V lost 4 bases and J lost 0; bases outside the gene matches: 4. The CDR3 covers 16 residues. The CDR3 here is CASSSWTSGASYEQYF. CDR3 in DNA: TGTGCCAGCAGCTCCTGGACTAGCGGGGCCTCCTACGAGCAGTACTTC.

This clonotype was detected a few times. The chain links TRBV20-1 to TRBJ1-3, with 8 positions matching TRBD1. The germline gives CDR1 DFQATT, CDR2 SNEGSKA (reference sequence). This CDR3 is built from 14 residues. The V and J ends lost 3 bases and 4 bases, in that order; junction bases with no gene match: 5. CDR3 protein: CSARTGVAGNTIYF. The CDR3 DNA follows: TGCAGTGCTAGGACAGGGGTGGCAGGAAACACCATATATTTT.

There are a few counts of this clonotype. V and J are TRBV7-2 and TRBJ1-1; D might be TRBD1 (6 bases). The CDR3 extends over 14 amino acids. Germline CDR1 SGHTA, CDR2 FQGNSA. V gave up 3 bases and J gave up 1 base, with 9 bases separating them. CDR3 amino acids: CASSFDRSNTEAFF. CDR3 nucleotide sequence: TGTGCCAGCAGCTTTGACAGGTCGAACACTGAAGCTTTCTTT.

This clonotype was counted between two and nine times. This may arise from a read error, as a much more abundant clone is one base away. The chain joins TRBV7-2 to TRBJ2-3; D remains unclear. Germline V gene sequence: CDR1 SGHTA, CDR2 FQGNSA. Trimming took off 3 bases at V and 0 bases at J, with 1 base between the two ends. CDR3 size: 12 residues. The DNA for the CDR3 is TGTGCCAGCAGCTTTAGCACAGATACGCAGTATTTT. The encoded protein is CASSFSTDTQYF.